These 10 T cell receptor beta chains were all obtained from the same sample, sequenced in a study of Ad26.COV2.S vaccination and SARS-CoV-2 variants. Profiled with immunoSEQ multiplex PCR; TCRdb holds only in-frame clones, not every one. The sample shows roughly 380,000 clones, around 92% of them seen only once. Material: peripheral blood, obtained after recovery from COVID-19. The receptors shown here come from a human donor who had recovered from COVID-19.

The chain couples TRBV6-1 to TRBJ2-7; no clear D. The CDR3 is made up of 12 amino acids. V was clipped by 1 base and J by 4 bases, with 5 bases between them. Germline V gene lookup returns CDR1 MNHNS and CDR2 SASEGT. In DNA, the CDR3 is TGTGCCAGCAGTGAAGGAAAGTACGAGCAGTACTTC. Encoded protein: CASSEGKYEQYF.

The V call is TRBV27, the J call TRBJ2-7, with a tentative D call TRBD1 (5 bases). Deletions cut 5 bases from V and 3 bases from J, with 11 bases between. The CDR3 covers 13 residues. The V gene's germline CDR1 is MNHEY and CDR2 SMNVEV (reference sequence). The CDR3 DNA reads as TGTGCCAGCAGTCCGACAGCAATCTACGAGCAGTACTTC. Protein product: CASSPTAIYEQYF.

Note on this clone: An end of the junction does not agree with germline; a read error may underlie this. The CDR3, as DNA: TGTGCCAGCAGCCAATTTGTGGCGGGGTCCTCCAATGAGCAGTTCTTC. Its translation: CASSQFVAGSSNEQFF. The chain combines TRBV4-2 with TRBJ2-1; perhaps TRBD2 as D (6 bases). Germline assignment: CDR1 LGHNA and CDR2 YNFKEQ. This CDR3 spans 16 amino acids.

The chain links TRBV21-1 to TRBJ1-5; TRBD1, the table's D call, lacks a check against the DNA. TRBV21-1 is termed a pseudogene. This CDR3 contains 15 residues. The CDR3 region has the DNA TGTGCCAGCAGCACTAGGACAGAAGGGGATCAGCCCCAGCATTTT. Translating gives CASSTRTEGDQPQHF.

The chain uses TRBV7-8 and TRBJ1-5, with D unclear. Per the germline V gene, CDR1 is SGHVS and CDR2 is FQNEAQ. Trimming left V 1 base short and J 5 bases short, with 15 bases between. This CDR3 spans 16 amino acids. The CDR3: CASSLGFVEPDQPQHF. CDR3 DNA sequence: TGTGCCAGCAGCTTAGGGTTCGTGGAACCCGATCAGCCCCAGCATTTT.

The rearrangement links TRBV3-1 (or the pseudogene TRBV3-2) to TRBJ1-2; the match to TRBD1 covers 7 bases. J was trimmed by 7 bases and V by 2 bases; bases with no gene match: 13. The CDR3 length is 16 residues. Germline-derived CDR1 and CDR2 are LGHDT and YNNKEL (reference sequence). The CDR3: CASSQTASGGYRGYTF. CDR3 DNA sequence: TGTGCCAGCAGCCAAACCGCATCAGGGGGTTATCGTGGCTACACCTTC.

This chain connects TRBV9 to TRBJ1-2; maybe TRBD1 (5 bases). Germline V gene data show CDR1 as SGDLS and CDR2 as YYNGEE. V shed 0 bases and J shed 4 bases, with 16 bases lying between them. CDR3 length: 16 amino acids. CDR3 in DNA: TGTGCCAGCAGCGTAGACCCGGATCAGGGCGGCTATGGCTACACCTTC. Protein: CASSVDPDQGGYGYTF.

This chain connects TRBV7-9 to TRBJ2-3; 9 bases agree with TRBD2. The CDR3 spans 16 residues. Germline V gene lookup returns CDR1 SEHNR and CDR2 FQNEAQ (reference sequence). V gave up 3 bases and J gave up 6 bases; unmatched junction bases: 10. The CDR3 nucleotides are TGTGCCAGCAGCTTTGCTAGCGGGGTTCGGGGTGATACGCAGTATTTT. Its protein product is CASSFASGVRGDTQYF.

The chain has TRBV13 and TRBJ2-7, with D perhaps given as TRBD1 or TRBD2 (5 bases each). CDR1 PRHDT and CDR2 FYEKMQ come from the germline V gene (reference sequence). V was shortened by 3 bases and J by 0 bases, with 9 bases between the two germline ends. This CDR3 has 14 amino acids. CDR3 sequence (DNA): TGTGCCAGCAGCTTCTCCGGGACCTCCTACGAGCAGTACTTC. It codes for CASSFSGTSYEQYF.

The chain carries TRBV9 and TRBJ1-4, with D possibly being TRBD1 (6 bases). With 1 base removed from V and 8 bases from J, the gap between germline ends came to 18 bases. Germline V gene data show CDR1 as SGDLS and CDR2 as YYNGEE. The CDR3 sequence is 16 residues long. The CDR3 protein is CASSVSSGAWEEKLFF. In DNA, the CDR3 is TGTGCCAGCAGCGTATCGTCGGGGGCCTGGGAAGAAAAACTGTTTTTT.